This T cell receptor beta chain was captured in a study of cytomegalovirus exposure and HLA in healthy donors. This CDR3 has 13 amino acids. In germline, CDR1 is SGHNT, CDR2 YYREEE (reference sequence). V was shortened by 4 bases and J by 4 bases, with 12 bases between the two germline ends. PCR was performed using 60 Vbeta and 13 Jbeta primers. The table came from immunoSEQ multiplex PCR; TCRdb's copy has only in-frame clones and leaves some out. The table records around 250,000 clones, approximately 81% of them present only once. Turning to this clone: The antigen is unknown.

Points from the study as a whole: Whilst most TCR sequences proved rare, a subset of public TCRs occurred across many donors.

The clonotype originates from a woman aged 55 to 70 in good health and CMV-seropositive. The gene calls are TRBV5-4 and TRBJ2-7, with D maybe TRBD1 (5 bases). Sequencing used PBMCs. The CDR3 is CASSPETDYEQYF. CDR3 DNA: TGTGCCAGCAGCCCGGAGACAGATTACGAGCAGTACTTC.